This is a list of T cell receptor beta chains from one sample in a study of T cells in Graves' hyperthyroidism and ophthalmopathy. One entry per CDR3 protein, called by TCRdb with MiXCR from the multiplex PCR reads. The table records approximately 400,000 distinct CDR3 sequences, about 18% of them present only once. Sequenced input: blood. Receptor source: a woman aged 18-29 years with Graves' hyperthyroidism. Each CDR3 is given with its conserved first and last residue. Fields, in order: V gene, D gene, J gene, clone size, CDR3 DNA, CDR3 protein. A D gene is named only where the DNA matches it firmly. Expanded clones get a size class; other rows say once, few or many, or leave the size out.

>TRBV6-1|TRBD1|TRBJ1-2|few
TGTGCCAGCAGTGCCCCTTCGACAGGGTCTGGCTACACCTTC
CASSAPSTGSGYTF
>TRBV27|-|TRBJ1-6|many
TGTGCCAGCAGTTCTTTGACGTTTCAGAATTCACCCCTCCACTTT
CASSSLTFQNSPLHF
>TRBV19|-|TRBJ1-1|many
TGTGCCAGTAGTATGCCGGCCGGAAAGAACACTGAAGCTTTCTTT
CASSMPAGKNTEAFF
>TRBV20-1|-|TRBJ1-5|many
TGCAGTGCTAGAGAGGCGGGATATAGCAATCAGCCCCAGCATTTT
CSAREAGYSNQPQHF
>TRBV6-1|-|TRBJ2-3|-
TGTGCCAGCAGTGCGAGGGACGGCCACACAGATACGCAGTATTTT
CASSARDGHTDTQYF
>TRBV6-1|-|TRBJ2-7|many
TGTGCCAGCAGTGAATTGGGGTGGGGGTTCTCCTACGAGCAGTACTTC
CASSELGWGFSYEQYF
>TRBV2|-|TRBJ1-5|many
TGTGCCAGCAGTGTCGACAGCCCCTATCAGCCCCAGCATTTT
CASSVDSPYQPQHF
>TRBV5-1|-|TRBJ1-1|many
TGCGCCAGCAGGAATGGACGAGGAGCTTTCTTT
CASRNGRGAFF
>TRBV11-2|-|TRBJ1-5|few
TGTGCCAGCAGCTCAGAGGGGGGGGTTCAGCCCCAGCATTTT
CASSSEGGVQPQHF
>TRBV6-5|-|TRBJ2-7|many
TGTGCCAGCAGTTACGACAGAGGGGGTTTCTACGAGCAGTACTTC
CASSYDRGGFYEQYF
>TRBV28|-|TRBJ2-7|many
TGTGCCAGCAGTAACCCCAGCGGGACAGACTACGAGCAGTACTTC
CASSNPSGTDYEQYF
>TRBV6-4|TRBD1|TRBJ2-7|many
TGTGCCAGCAGTCCCGGACAGGGCGGGGAGCAGTACTTC
CASSPGQGGEQYF
>TRBV6-1|-|TRBJ2-7|many
TGTGCCAGCAGTGACCTGGCCTCCCCATCCTCCGAGCAGTACTTC
CASSDLASPSSEQYF
>TRBV12-3/TRBV12-4|-|TRBJ1-1|-
TGTGCCAGCAGTACAACTGGGGGCGGGAACACTGAAGCTTTCTTT
CASSTTGGGNTEAFF
>TRBV20-1|-|TRBJ2-7|many
TGCAGTGCTAGAGGTGCCAGGGGTAGCAAGCAGTACTTC
CSARGARGSKQYF
>TRBV29-1|-|TRBJ1-3|many
TGCAGCGTTTGCCCGAACTCTGGAAACACCATATATTTT
CSVCPNSGNTIYF
>TRBV7-2|TRBD2|TRBJ2-5|many
TGTGCCAGCAGTTCGGAACTAGCGGAAGAGACCCAGTACTTC
CASSSELAEETQYF
>TRBV2|TRBD1|TRBJ1-1|many
TGTGCCAGCGGCCTGGGACAGTACACTGAAGCTTTCTTT
CASGLGQYTEAFF
>TRBV12-3/TRBV12-4|-|TRBJ1-2|many
TGTGCCAGCAGTTCCTCCGCCGGGCTCTATGGCTACACCTTC
CASSSSAGLYGYTF
>TRBV14|-|TRBJ2-5|many
TGTGCCAGCAGCCAAGCTCCGTTAACGACCCAGTACTTC
CASSQAPLTTQYF
>TRBV6-1|-|TRBJ1-2|-
TGTGCCAGCAGTGAAGCTGGGCTGACGTTCTATGGCTACACCTTC
CASSEAGLTFYGYTF
>TRBV29-1|TRBD2|TRBJ2-3|few
TGCAGCGTTCCGGGACTAGCGGGGGTTACGCAGTATTTT
CSVPGLAGVTQYF
>TRBV2|-|TRBJ2-7|many
TGTGCCAGTACAGGAGTTGGGCCCTACGAGCAGTACTTC
CASTGVGPYEQYF
>TRBV7-9|TRBD1|TRBJ2-5|many
TGTGCCAGCAGCTTTTTCAGGGACAGGGGGACGGAGACCCAGTACTTC
CASSFFRDRGTETQYF
>TRBV7-8|-|TRBJ2-6|few
TGTGCCAGCAGCTTAGGAGTGGTTGGGGCCAACGTCCTGACTTTC
CASSLGVVGANVLTF
>TRBV30|TRBD1|TRBJ1-3|many
TGTGCCGGACAGGTCCGGTCCTCTAACACCATATATTTT
CAGQVRSSNTIYF
>TRBV24-1|-|TRBJ1-2|many
TGTGCCACCAGTGATGGAATAGGGGAGACGTTTGGCTACACCTTC
CATSDGIGETFGYTF
>TRBV4-2|-|TRBJ1-1|many
TGTGCCAGCAGCCTAGGGGAGTCGAACACTGAAGCTTTCTTT
CASSLGESNTEAFF
>TRBV2|-|TRBJ2-5|many
TGTGCCAGCAGTGAGTTAATCCAGACCCAGTACTTC
CASSELIQTQYF
>TRBV3-1|TRBD1|TRBJ2-5|few
TGTGCCAGCACCGCACAGGGGAGAGAGACCCAGTACTTC
CASTAQGRETQYF
>TRBV12-3/TRBV12-4|-|TRBJ2-7|-
TGTGCCAGCAGTTTAGATCGACGAGGAGGGATAGAGCAGTACTTC
CASSLDRRGGIEQYF
>TRBV11-1|-|TRBJ1-2|many
TGTGCCAGCAGCTTTGGGACGGACACCCTTTCTAACTATGGCTACACCTTC
CASSFGTDTLSNYGYTF
>TRBV6-1|-|TRBJ2-5|many
TGTGCCAGCAGCGAAGGACTGTCCCAAGAGACCCAGTACTTC
CASSEGLSQETQYF
>TRBV4-2|-|TRBJ1-1|many
TGTGCCAGCAGCCATCCCCAGGGGTACACTGAAGCTTTCTTT
CASSHPQGYTEAFF
>TRBV20-1|-|TRBJ2-2|many
TGCAGTGCTAGTGAGGGGACGGGCACCGGGGAGCTGTTTTTT
CSASEGTGTGELFF
>TRBV6-2/TRBV6-3|-|TRBJ1-5|many
TGTGCCAGCAGCTGGGAAGCCAATCAGCCCCAGCATTTT
CASSWEANQPQHF
>TRBV6-1|TRBD1|TRBJ1-2|many
TGTGCCAGCAGCCCGGACAGGGGGGCCTATGGCTACACCTTC
CASSPDRGAYGYTF
>TRBV10-1|-|TRBJ1-5|many
TGCGCCAGCAGTGAGACTCTTGGTGGGCCCCAGCATTTT
CASSETLGGPQHF
>TRBV4-2|-|TRBJ1-2|many
TGTGCCAGCAGCCAAGATTGGGGGCTCGATGGCTACACCTTC
CASSQDWGLDGYTF
>TRBV5-1|-|TRBJ1-2|many
TGCGCCAGCAGCTTGGATAGACGGGGCTACACCTTC
CASSLDRRGYTF
>TRBV3-1|TRBD2|TRBJ2-4|few
TGTGCCAGCAGCCAAGAGCTAGCGGGAGGCATTCAGTACTTC
CASSQELAGGIQYF
>TRBV6-2/TRBV6-3|TRBD1|TRBJ1-2|many
TGTGCCAGCAGGGAACAGGGGGACTATGGCTACACCTTC
CASREQGDYGYTF
>TRBV6-1|-|TRBJ1-5|-
TGTGCCAGCACTAGCCCGACAGGACACAATCAGCCCCAGCATTTT
CASTSPTGHNQPQHF
>TRBV20-1|-|TRBJ1-3|-
TGCAGTGCCCTTGGGTTTGGAAACACCATATATTTT
CSALGFGNTIYF
>TRBV6-5|-|TRBJ2-7|many
TGTGCCAGCAGTTCCCGGTCCTCCTACGAGCAGTACTTC
CASSSRSSYEQYF
>TRBV20-1|-|TRBJ2-7|-
TGCAGTGCTACGGGACGTGAGCAGTACTTC
CSATGREQYF
>TRBV7-9|-|TRBJ2-7|few
TGTGCCAGCAGCCAGACAGCCGACCCCTGGAGGAAGCAGTACTTC
CASSQTADPWRKQYF
>TRBV11-1|TRBD2|TRBJ2-5|many
TGTGCCAGCAGCTTAGCCCCCGGAACTAGCGGAGGGGAGCAAGAGACCCAGTACTTC
CASSLAPGTSGGEQETQYF
>TRBV6-2/TRBV6-3|TRBD1|TRBJ2-7|-
TGTGCCAGCAGTTATCACTTCGTTACAGGGGCAATCTCCTACGAGCAGTACTTC
CASSYHFVTGAISYEQYF
>TRBV3-1|-|TRBJ2-7|many
TGTGCCAGCAGGGATGAGCACTACGAGCAGTACTTC
CASRDEHYEQYF
>TRBV20-1|-|TRBJ2-5|many
TGCAGTGCCAGGGTTTCCCCCGAGACCCAGTACTTC
CSARVSPETQYF
>TRBV10-3|-|TRBJ1-1|few
TGTGCCATCAGTGAGTCGTTAGGGGTTTCTTGGAACACTGAAGCTTTCTTT
CAISESLGVSWNTEAFF
>TRBV5-4|TRBD2|TRBJ2-7|-
TGTGCCAGCTGCCGAGTAGCGGGGGGGCCCAACGAGCAGTACTTC
CASCRVAGGPNEQYF
>TRBV12-3/TRBV12-4|TRBD2|TRBJ2-5|many
TGTGCCAGCAGTTTAGGGCTAGCGGGGGCTAGGTACCAAGAGACCCAGTACTTC
CASSLGLAGARYQETQYF
>TRBV10-3|-|TRBJ2-7|many
TGTGCCATCAGCCCCCGGCAGGGCTCCGAGCAGTACTTC
CAISPRQGSEQYF